Presented here are 31 T cell receptor beta chains from one specimen sequenced in a study of blood T cell repertoires in COVID-19. Method: immunoSEQ multiplex PCR; TCRdb's copy keeps in-frame clones and lacks some. The sample holds about 52,000 clones, 81% seen once. The source material was peripheral blood. These receptors all stem from a woman over 75 with COVID-19, enrolled during active disease.

The count of this clone is one. J is TRBJ2-7 and V is TRBV7-2, with TRBD2 matching 9 bases. The germline CDR1 and CDR2 sequences are SGHTA and FQGNSA. This CDR3 contains 16 residues. Trimming at V came to 5 bases and at J to 2 bases, leaving 10 bases not matched to a gene. CDR3 sequence: CASSIGAAGGPYEQYF. CDR3 coding DNA: TGTGCCAGCAGCATAGGGGCGGCGGGAGGGCCCTACGAGCAGTACTTC.

The chain uses TRBV14 and TRBJ2-1, with TRBD1 matching 11 bases. V lost 2 bases and J lost 8; bases outside the gene matches: 8. The CDR3 loop spans 16 amino acids. Germline CDR1 and CDR2: SGHDN and FVKESK. CDR3: CASSQRSGTGGYEQFF. CDR3 sequence (DNA): TGTGCCAGCAGCCAAAGATCCGGGACAGGGGGTTATGAGCAGTTCTTC. The whole variable domain, remainder taken from reference TRBV14 and TRBJ2-1, is EAGVTQFPSHSVIEKGQTVTLRCDPISGHDNLYWYRRVMGKEIKFLLHFVKESKQDESGMPNNRFLAERTGGTYSTLKVQPAELEDSGVYFCASSQRSGTGGYEQFFGPGTRLTVL.

This chain uses TRBV30 with TRBJ1-1; D may be TRBD1 (5 bases). The CDR3 extends over 13 amino acids. Trimming took off 1 base at V and 5 bases at J, with 11 bases between the two ends. The germline CDR1 and CDR2 sequences are GTSNPN and SVGIG (reference sequence). Written as DNA, the CDR3 is TGTGCCTGGAGTGCCCAGGGCGGAACTGAAGCTTTCTTT. It yields the protein CAWSAQGGTEAFF.

The V gene is TRBV9, the J gene TRBJ2-3, with 7 bases lining up with TRBD1. The CDR3 has 16 residues. The V and J ends lost 3 bases and 0 bases, in that order; junction bases with no gene match: 7. Per germline, CDR1 SGDLS and CDR2 YYNGEE. In nucleotides, the CDR3 is TGTGCCAGCAGCGCCCTTCAGGGACAGAGCACAGATACGCAGTATTTT. Its translation: CASSALQGQSTDTQYF.

This chain joins TRBV28 and TRBJ2-1, with 13 bases fitting TRBD2. The length of the CDR3 is 17 residues. V shed 3 bases and J 8 bases; nucleotides not matched to a gene: 10. Germline V CDR1 and CDR2: MDHEN, SYDVKM. CDR3 DNA sequence: TGTGCCAGCAGTTTCTACCGGACTAGCGGGAGTCTCTATGAGCAGTTCTTC. Its translation: CASSFYRTSGSLYEQFF.

The chain has TRBV3-1 (or the pseudogene TRBV3-2) and TRBJ2-1; perhaps TRBD2 as D (6 bases). CDR3 length equals 13 residues. Germline lookup yields CDR1 LGHDT and CDR2 YNNKEL (reference sequence). V lost 8 bases to trimming and J lost 3 bases, with 11 bases between them. DNA for the CDR3: TGTGCCAGCCGGGACTTCAACTACAATGAGCAGTTCTTC. It specifies CASRDFNYNEQFF.

The chain employs TRBV6-4 and TRBJ1-5; D remains ambiguous. The germline gives CDR1 MRHNA, CDR2 SNTAGT. The CDR3 is 15 amino acids. Deletions cut 2 bases from V and 7 bases from J, with 15 bases between. CDR3 loop: CASSDRPLGDQPQHF. In DNA, the CDR3 is TGTGCCAGCAGTGACCGCCCCTTGGGCGACCAGCCCCAGCATTTT.

The DNA for the CDR3 is TGTGCCTGGAGTCGGACTAGCGGGAGCACAGATACGCAGTATTTT. This encodes CAWSRTSGSTDTQYF. The chain is built from TRBV30 and TRBJ2-3; TRBD2 aligns across 11 bases. Per the germline V gene, CDR1 is GTSNPN and CDR2 is SVGIG (reference sequence). This CDR3 is built from 15 residues. After removal of 2 bases from V and 0 bases from J, the junction contained 1 base not matched to a gene.

This chain uses TRBV6-4 with TRBJ2-3, with 11 bases lining up with TRBD2. CDR3 length: 15 residues. Germline CDR1 and CDR2: MRHNA and SNTAGT. The J segment lost 5 bases and the V segment lost 0 bases, leaving 1 base of the junction unmatched. The CDR3 region is CASSDSGLAGDTQYF. DNA for the CDR3: TGTGCCAGCAGTGACTCAGGACTAGCGGGAGATACGCAGTATTTT.

This clone was seen a few times. This chain uses TRBV27 with TRBJ2-5; 7 bases are a match to TRBD2. V was pared by 3 bases and J by 5 bases, with 3 bases of the junction left unmatched. CDR1 is MNHEY, CDR2 SMNVEV, per germline (reference sequence). The CDR3 consists of 13 residues. The CDR3 nucleotides read TGTGCCAGCAGTTTGAGGGAGGGCGAGACCCAGTACTTC. This gives the protein CASSLREGETQYF.

This CDR3 is CASTYSNEQFF. CDR3 DNA sequence: TGTGCCAGCACCTACTCCAATGAGCAGTTCTTC. The chain joins TRBV28 to TRBJ2-1; D is uncertain. V was trimmed by 7 bases and J by 6 bases, leaving 7 bases between them. In germline, CDR1 is MDHEN, CDR2 SYDVKM. The CDR3 runs to 11 residues. The full variable domain, in which reference TRBV28 and TRBJ2-1 provide the parts outside the CDR3, is DVKVTQSSRYLVKRTGEKVFLECVQDMDHENMFWYRQDPGLGLRLIYFSYDVKMKEKGDIPEGYSVSREKKERFSLILESASTNQTSMYLCASTYSNEQFFGPGTRLTVL.

The rearrangement uses TRBV7-8 and TRBJ2-3, with 9 bases matching TRBD2. V was pared by 5 bases and J by 5 bases, with 8 bases of the junction left unmatched. The CDR3 loop spans 15 amino acids. Germline V CDR1 and CDR2: SGHVS, FQNEAQ. CDR3 coding DNA: TGTGCCAGCAGCCGGCGGGGGGGTCTAAGAGATACGCAGTATTTT. This sequence encodes CASSRRGGLRDTQYF.

The genes are TRBV7-2 and TRBJ2-1, with D possibly being TRBD2 (6 bases). Trimming shortened V by 3 bases and J by 8 bases, and 17 bases separated the two germline ends. The CDR3 extends over 15 amino acids. Per germline, CDR1 SGHTA and CDR2 FQGNSA. The CDR3: CASSFLMAGRDEQFF. For the CDR3, the DNA is TGTGCCAGCAGCTTTTTGATGGCGGGACGTGATGAGCAGTTCTTC. Full variable domain (outside the CDR3, taken from reference TRBV7-2 and TRBJ2-1): GAGVSQSPSNKVTEKGKDVELRCDPISGHTALYWYRQSLGQGLEFLIYFQGNSAPDKSGLPSDRFSAERTGGSVSTLTIQRTQQEDSAVYLCASSFLMAGRDEQFFGPGTRLTVL.

The rearrangement joins TRBV19 to TRBJ2-3; a weak D match, TRBD1 (6 bases). This CDR3 region has 16 residues. Trimming cost V 3 bases and J 3 bases, with 16 bases left between them. Germline CDR1 is LNHDA and CDR2 is SQIVND (reference sequence). CDR3 sequence: CASSIGFWGRTDTQYF. The DNA for the CDR3 is TGTGCCAGTAGTATTGGGTTCTGGGGGCGGACAGATACGCAGTATTTT.

This clone occurred a few times. The gene calls are TRBV18 and TRBJ2-1; TRBD2 agrees at 9 bases. V lost 3 bases to trimming and J lost 1 base; unmatched junction nucleotides: 4. The CDR3 sequence is 16 residues long. CDR1 and CDR2 from the germline V gene are KGHSH and LQKENI. This CDR3 reads CASSPPSGRSYNEQFF. CDR3 sequence (DNA): TGTGCCAGCTCACCCCCCAGCGGGAGGTCCTACAATGAGCAGTTCTTC. The full variable domain, with the rest looked up from reference TRBV18 and TRBJ2-1, is NAGVMQNPRHLVRRRGQEARLRCSPMKGHSHVYWYRQLPEEGLKFMVYLQKENIIDESGMPKERFSAEFPKEGPSILRIQQVVRGDSAAYFCASSPPSGRSYNEQFFGPGTRLTVL.

The chain is built from TRBV7-2 and TRBJ1-2; D remains unclear. The CDR3 is 11 amino acids. The germline CDR1 and CDR2 sequences are SGHTA and FQGNSA. V lost 1 base and J 8 bases, leaving 5 bases between the germline ends. CDR3 coding DNA: TGTGCCAGCAGCTTAGGCCAGGGCTACACCTTC. Its translation is CASSLGQGYTF. Together with reference TRBV7-2 and TRBJ1-2, the CDR3 gives the full variable domain: GAGVSQSPSNKVTEKGKDVELRCDPISGHTALYWYRQSLGQGLEFLIYFQGNSAPDKSGLPSDRFSAERTGGSVSTLTIQRTQQEDSAVYLCASSLGQGYTFGSGTRLTVV.

This clone was detected only a few times. The CDR3 DNA is TGTGCCAGCAGTTTGGCCAGGGGCATCTCCGGGCAGTACTTC. It specifies CASSLARGISGQYF. This chain connects TRBV28 to TRBJ2-7; a weak D match, TRBD1 (6 bases). Germline CDR1 MDHEN, CDR2 SYDVKM. This CDR3 is built from 14 residues. The V and J ends lost 3 bases and 9 bases respectively, with 18 bases between them.

The chain joins TRBV27 to TRBJ1-2; D perhaps matches TRBD1 (6 bases). V lost 1 base, J lost 1 base, and 13 bases lay in between. The CDR3 is 16 amino acids. Germline V gives CDR1 MNHEY, CDR2 SMNVEV (reference sequence). This CDR3 reads CASSLWGRGHNYGYTF. CDR3 in DNA: TGTGCCAGCAGTTTATGGGGCAGGGGTCATAACTATGGCTACACCTTC.

This clone was detected ten times or more. The gene calls are TRBV7-8 and TRBJ1-5; possibly TRBD1 for D (6 bases). V dropped 4 bases and J dropped 0 bases, with 10 bases sitting between them. The CDR3 extends over 15 amino acids. The V gene's germline CDR1 is SGHVS and CDR2 FQNEAQ. The chain's CDR3 is CASSSRQDSNQPQHF. The DNA of the CDR3 is TGTGCCAGCAGCTCCAGACAGGATAGCAATCAGCCCCAGCATTTT.

Only a few counts were recorded for this clone. This chain uses TRBV11-3 with TRBJ2-2, with D tentatively TRBD2 (5 bases). Germline V gives CDR1 SGHNT, CDR2 YENEEA. V lost 2 bases and J lost 6, with 7 bases in between. CDR3 length: 13 amino acids. CDR3 bases: TGTGCCAGCAGCTTACGGGATCCCGGGGAGCTGTTTTTT. Protein sequence: CASSLRDPGELFF.

The rearrangement links TRBV4-1 to TRBJ2-5; possibly TRBD2 for D (5 bases). The CDR3 contains 14 residues. Trimming took off 4 bases at V and 0 bases at J, with 9 bases between the two ends. CDR1 is MGHRA, CDR2 YSYEKL, per germline. The CDR3 loop reads CASSRGGYQETQYF. CDR3 nucleotide sequence: TGCGCCAGCAGCCGTGGCGGGTACCAAGAGACCCAGTACTTC.

There are a few counts of this clone. V gene TRBV7-3 combines with J gene TRBJ2-1; TRBD1 is a possible D gene (6 bases). The CDR3 spans 13 residues. Trimming shortened V by 5 bases and J by 8 bases, and 13 bases separated the two germline ends. The V gene's germline CDR1 is SGHTA and CDR2 FQGTGA. CDR3: CASSLGQNDEQFF. The CDR3 DNA follows: TGTGCCAGCAGCCTAGGACAGAACGATGAGCAGTTCTTC.

This clone was found once. This chain uses TRBV18 with TRBJ2-1, with 7 nucleotides matching TRBD2. Germline trimming cut 6 bases from V and 3 bases from J; bases unmatched to any gene: 11. The CDR3 is 16 residues long. The germline V gene has CDR1 KGHSH and CDR2 LQKENI. In nucleotides, the CDR3 is TGTGCCAGCTCTCCCCTTGACGGGAGGTTCTACAATGAGCAGTTCTTC. Protein: CASSPLDGRFYNEQFF.

The rearrangement joins TRBV19 to TRBJ1-5, with a possible D match to TRBD1 (6 bases). This CDR3 region has 15 residues. V lost 7 bases and J 0 bases, leaving 13 bases between the germline ends. Germline CDR1 is LNHDA and CDR2 is SQIVND (reference sequence). CDR3 sequence reads: CASTGGANSNQPQHF. CDR3 nucleotides: TGTGCCAGTACCGGGGGGGCGAATAGCAATCAGCCCCAGCATTTT.

This clone was seen more than once but under ten times. This chain links TRBV12-3 or TRBV12-4 with TRBJ2-7; D may be TRBD2 (5 bases). The V end was cut by 5 bases, the J end by 6 bases, with 14 bases between. This CDR3 spans 13 amino acids. Here the CDR3 reads CASSIGLFGEQYF. CDR3 coding DNA: TGTGCCAGCAGTATCGGACTCTTCGGCGAGCAGTACTTC.

The J gene is TRBJ1-5, the V gene TRBV20-1, with unresolved D. CDR3 length equals 14 residues. CDR1 is DFQATT and CDR2 is SNEGSKA in the germline V gene (reference sequence). V was trimmed by 3 bases and J by 1 base, leaving 10 bases between them. CDR3 bases: TGCAGTGCTAGTCAGTGGGCCAGCAATCAGCCCCAGCATTTT. Amino acids: CSASQWASNQPQHF.

This clone was recorded once. The rearrangement joins TRBV27 to TRBJ1-1; D is unresolved. The CDR3 is 13 amino acids. Deletions cut 3 bases from V and 5 bases from J, with 10 bases between. Germline-derived CDR1 and CDR2 are MNHEY and SMNVEV (reference sequence). The CDR3 DNA reads as TGTGCCAGCAGTTTCGCCCCGAGGACTGAAGCTTTCTTT. Its protein product is CASSFAPRTEAFF.

This clone was observed once. The rearrangement joins TRBV24-1 to TRBJ2-6; D is unresolved. Germline values: CDR1 KGHDR, CDR2 SFDVKD. Trimming took off 4 bases at V and 5 bases at J, with 8 bases between the two ends. This CDR3 spans 14 amino acids. The CDR3 DNA follows: TGTGCCACCAGTGAGGGCGTCTGGGCCAACGTCCTGACTTTC. Translated, it gives CATSEGVWANVLTF.

The rearrangement links TRBV6-2 or TRBV6-3 to TRBJ2-2; 11 nucleotides agree with TRBD2. The CDR3 runs 17 residues. Germline lookup yields CDR1 MNHEY and CDR2 SVGEGT. After removal of 2 bases from V and 2 bases from J, the junction contained 4 bases not matched to a gene. The CDR3 DNA is TGTGCCAGCAGTTACAAGACTAGCGGGGATAACACCGGGGAGCTGTTTTTT. Its protein is CASSYKTSGDNTGELFF.

This clone was seen more than once but under ten times. The rearrangement joins TRBV6-2 or TRBV6-3 to TRBJ1-1; possibly TRBD1 for D (5 bases). CDR1 is MNHEY, CDR2 SVGEGT, per germline. Trimming took off 2 bases at V and 6 bases at J, with 13 bases between the two ends. This CDR3 is 14 amino acids long. CDR3 in DNA: TGTGCCAGCAGTTACGCAGGGCAGGGCCCTGAAGCTTTCTTT. This sequence encodes CASSYAGQGPEAFF.

The chain has TRBV7-3 and TRBJ2-2; a possible D gene is TRBD2 (6 bases). The germline gives CDR1 SGHTA, CDR2 FQGTGA. CDR3 length: 13 residues. Trimming stripped 5 bases from V and 6 bases from J, with 10 bases between. In DNA, the CDR3 is TGTGCCAGCAGCGCCCGGGAGTCCGGGGAGCTGTTTTTT. Translation: CASSARESGELFF.